This entry features one T cell receptor (beta chain) sequence. The antigen remains undetermined. This table comes from immunoSEQ multiplex PCR, and its TCRdb copy is limited to in-frame clones, with some not included. The sample has around 1.9 million clones, 93% seen once. This sample stems from a study of shared clonotypes between healthy human individuals. Study-wide findings and caveats: Only blood was sampled; tissue repertoires likely differ. Estimated richness values were generally larger in naive subsets than in memory subsets.

It was CD45RO-negative cells, positively selected for CCR7, that made up naive CD8 cells, with terminally differentiated effector memory CD45RA+ cells excluded. The receptor comes from a man aged 18 to 29 in good health. Some clones in this sample may be carry-over from other donors' samples. Input material: naive CD8+ T cells from PBMCs.

The CDR3 region has the DNA TGTGCCAGCACCCAAATCGCCAGCTCTAACTATGGCTACACCTTC. Protein: CASTQIASSNYGYTF. This sequence joins TRBV28 and TRBJ1-2; D remains ambiguous. In germline, CDR1 is MDHEN, CDR2 SYDVKM. This CDR3 is 15 amino acids long. Trimming stripped 7 bases from V and 0 bases from J, with 15 bases between.